Below, 21 T cell receptor beta chains from the same sample are listed, as sequenced in a study of OX40 agonist ivuxolimab in advanced cancers. Generated by immunoSEQ multiplex PCR, the TCRdb table keeps only in-frame clones and is missing some. The top ten clones hold approximately 0.32% of a sample with 150,000 to 170,000 clones, 85% to 95% of them seen once. The sample here was CD4+ or CD8+ T cells sorted from blood, taken in a trial of the OX40 agonist ivuxolimab. The receptors originated from an adult with an advanced solid tumor such as melanoma, head and neck, liver or kidney cancer.

J is TRBJ2-5 and V is TRBV9; TRBD2 matches 11 bases. The CDR3 runs 16 residues. The V gene end was trimmed by 3 bases and the J gene end by 5 bases; junction bases not matched to a gene: 9. The germline V gene encodes CDR1 SGDLS and CDR2 YYNGEE. CDR3: CASSAEVAGGPETQYF. The CDR3 coding sequence is TGTGCCAGCAGCGCCGAAGTAGCGGGGGGGCCTGAGACCCAGTACTTC.

The V call is TRBV5-8, the J call TRBJ2-7; 7 bases map to TRBD1. In germline, CDR1 is SGHTS, CDR2 YDEGEE. CDR3 size: 13 residues. The trim removed 5 bases at V and 2 bases at J, leaving 4 bases unmatched. The CDR3 sequence is CASRDRNTYEQYF. The CDR3 DNA is TGTGCCAGCAGGGACAGGAATACCTACGAGCAGTACTTC.

The rearrangement links TRBV5-6 to TRBJ1-2, with D possibly matching TRBD1 (5 bases). The CDR3 is 13 amino acids. Looked up from germline, CDR1 is SGHDT and CDR2 is YYEEEE. Trimming took 1 base from V and 2 from J, leaving 6 bases between them. CDR3 coding DNA: TGTGCCAGCAGCTTGTGGGGGAACTATGGCTACACCTTC. Residues: CASSLWGNYGYTF.

V is TRBV7-3 and J is TRBJ1-1, with D tentatively TRBD1 (5 bases). The CDR3 has 12 amino acids. The germline V gene encodes CDR1 SGHTA and CDR2 FQGTGA. V lost 5 bases, J lost 7 bases, and 11 bases lay in between. The CDR3 nucleotides are TGTGCCAGCAGCCCACAGGAGGGTGAAGCTTTCTTT. This encodes CASSPQEGEAFF.

The J gene is TRBJ1-1, the V gene TRBV5-4, with D possibly being TRBD1 (5 bases). V shed 4 bases and J shed 1 base, with 11 bases lying between them. Germline-derived CDR1 and CDR2 are SGHNT and YYREEE (reference sequence). This CDR3 has 14 amino acids. This CDR3 is CASSPGRGNTEAFF. DNA for the CDR3: TGTGCCAGCAGCCCGGGACGGGGGAACACTGAAGCTTTCTTT.

This chain connects TRBV5-1 to TRBJ2-7; D is perhaps TRBD2 (6 bases). Germline CDR1 reads SGHRS; CDR2 reads YFSETQ. This CDR3 is 15 amino acids long. Trimming removed 3 bases from V and 2 bases from J, with 15 bases in between. CDR3: CASSSGRTNTYEQYF. CDR3 nucleotide sequence: TGCGCCAGCAGCTCGGGACGGACTAACACCTACGAGCAGTACTTC.

This clone was recorded once. The V call is TRBV18, the J call TRBJ1-2; 8 bases agree with TRBD1. The ends lost 2 bases at V and 4 bases at J; junction bases unmatched: 3. Germline V gene sequence: CDR1 KGHSH, CDR2 LQKENI. This CDR3 is built from 14 residues. CDR3 in amino acids: CASSPSGGSYGYTF. In DNA form, the CDR3 reads TGTGCCAGCTCACCATCAGGGGGCAGCTATGGCTACACCTTC.

The count of this clone is one. J is TRBJ2-7 and V is TRBV5-6, with 8 bases fitting TRBD1. This CDR3 region has 15 residues. Trimming cost V 4 bases and J 7 bases; bases outside gene matches: 13. Germline V lookup: CDR1 SGHDT, CDR2 YYEEEE. The CDR3 reads CASSRRTGLPREQYF. The CDR3 DNA reads as TGTGCCAGCAGCCGCCGGACAGGGCTACCTAGGGAGCAGTACTTC.

This chain uses TRBV4-2 with TRBJ2-5; 8 nucleotides match TRBD1. Germline V gene data show CDR1 as LGHNA and CDR2 as YNFKEQ. With V trimmed by 1 base and J by 4 bases, 5 bases remained unmatched. CDR3 size: 15 residues. CDR3 DNA sequence: TGTGCCAGCAGCCAAGGGCAGGGGGCCGTAGAGACCCAGTACTTC. Its translation is CASSQGQGAVETQYF.

This sequence joins TRBV6-6 and TRBJ2-1, with TRBD1 identical over 9 bases. The CDR3 is 12 amino acids. The V gene end was trimmed by 5 bases and the J gene end by 12 bases; junction bases not matched to a gene: 5. Germline loops: CDR1 MNHNY, CDR2 SVGAGI (reference sequence). CDR3 loop: CASSQDRGPQFF. CDR3 nucleotides: TGTGCCAGCAGTCAGGACAGGGGTCCGCAGTTCTTC.

This chain uses TRBV5-1 with TRBJ2-7; D unclear. Germline V gives CDR1 SGHRS, CDR2 YFSETQ. The CDR3 covers 14 residues. Trimming pared 0 bases from V and 2 bases from J, leaving 9 bases between. This CDR3 is CASSLVGNTYEQYF. As DNA, the CDR3 is TGCGCCAGCAGCTTGGTTGGCAATACCTACGAGCAGTACTTC.

This chain connects TRBV18 to TRBJ2-7, with 7 bases matching TRBD2. Per the germline V gene, CDR1 is KGHSH and CDR2 is LQKENI. After removal of 3 bases from V and 2 bases from J, the junction contained 7 bases not matched to a gene. This CDR3 comprises 15 residues. The CDR3 region is CASSPKSGATYEQYF. The CDR3 DNA follows: TGTGCCAGCTCACCCAAAAGCGGGGCGACCTACGAGCAGTACTTC.

V and J are TRBV11-2 and TRBJ1-2; D remains unclear. Germline V gives CDR1 SGHAT, CDR2 FQNNGV. The CDR3 has 12 residues. Trimming cost V 5 bases and J 4 bases, with 8 bases left between them. The CDR3 sequence: CASSTRSYGYTF. For the CDR3, the DNA is TGTGCCAGCAGCACAAGGTCCTATGGCTACACCTTC.

This chain joins TRBV5-1 and TRBJ1-1; D perhaps matches TRBD1 (6 bases). CDR1 is SGHRS and CDR2 is YFSETQ in the germline V gene. The V and J ends lost 0 bases and 2 bases respectively, with 11 bases between them. The CDR3 is 15 residues long. As DNA, the CDR3 is TGCGCCAGCAGCTTGGCGCCAGGGGTTAACACTGAAGCTTTCTTT. Protein product: CASSLAPGVNTEAFF.

This chain joins TRBV7-3 and TRBJ2-2; 15 bases are shared with TRBD2. Trimming removed 5 bases from V and 1 base from J; junction bases left unmatched: 8. The CDR3 extends over 19 amino acids. The V gene's germline CDR1 is SGHTA and CDR2 FQGTGA. The CDR3 is CASSRGLAGGLGNTGELFF. CDR3 coding DNA: TGTGCCAGCAGCCGGGGACTAGCGGGAGGTTTGGGGAACACCGGGGAGCTGTTTTTT.

The chain joins TRBV28 to TRBJ2-5; D is ambiguous. The CDR3 contains 16 residues. V was clipped by 3 bases and J by 1 base, with 15 bases between them. Looked up from germline, CDR1 is MDHEN and CDR2 is SYDVKM. The DNA for the CDR3 is TGTGCCAGCAGTTTCGCGGCGGCCGGTCCCCAAGAGACCCAGTACTTC. Protein sequence: CASSFAAAGPQETQYF.

The rearrangement joins TRBV7-2 to TRBJ2-7, with D perhaps assigned TRBD1 or TRBD2 (6 bases each). V dropped 1 base and J dropped 5 bases, with 12 bases sitting between them. The CDR3 runs 14 residues. The germline V gene encodes CDR1 SGHTA and CDR2 FQGNSA. The CDR3 DNA reads as TGTGCCAGCAGCTTAGTGAGGGGGGACCACGAGCAGTACTTC. Encoded protein: CASSLVRGDHEQYF.

The rearrangement joins TRBV25-1 to TRBJ1-2; D gene unclear. V shed 5 bases and J shed 4 bases, with 8 bases lying between them. The CDR3 extends over 12 amino acids. CDR1 and CDR2 (germline): MGHDK, SYGVNS. The CDR3 is CASSLRFYGYTF. The CDR3 DNA follows: TGTGCCAGCAGTCTGCGGTTCTATGGCTACACCTTC.

This chain connects TRBV6-5 to TRBJ1-2, with a possible D match to TRBD1 (5 bases). This CDR3 spans 13 amino acids. Germline V lookup: CDR1 MNHEY, CDR2 SVGAGI. V lost 6 bases and J 4 bases, leaving 12 bases between the germline ends. The CDR3 coding sequence is TGTGCCAGCAGGCCGGGACGGCGCTATGGCTACACCTTC. Translation: CASRPGRRYGYTF.

The genes are TRBV27 and TRBJ2-3; no firm D call. V was shortened by 6 bases and J by 12 bases, with 10 bases between the two germline ends. The CDR3 consists of 10 residues. Germline values: CDR1 MNHEY, CDR2 SMNVEV (reference sequence). In nucleotides, the CDR3 is TGTGCCAGCAGCTTTCGCCCCCAGTATTTT. Translation gives CASSFRPQYF.

This chain connects TRBV10-3 to TRBJ2-7; a possible D gene is TRBD2 (6 bases). The CDR3 is 12 residues long. Per germline, CDR1 ENHRY and CDR2 SYGVKD. Trimming stripped 6 bases from V and 2 bases from J, with 8 bases between. This CDR3 is CAIRGGTYEQYF. The CDR3 DNA reads as TGTGCCATCAGGGGAGGAACCTACGAGCAGTACTTC.